Following are 9 T cell receptor beta chains from one sample sequenced in a study of a mutant IDH1 vaccine in newly diagnosed glioma. Specified time point: week 5, during vaccination. Doses comprised 300 ug of mutant IDH1 20-mer peptide each, plus topical imiquimod. No cognate antigen is known for these TCRs. Libraries were prepared by immunoSEQ multiplex PCR; TCRdb keeps only in-frame clonotypes and omits some of them. The table has about 26,000 clones, approximately 80% seen once; the top ten hold less than 9.5%. This sample comprised PBMCs, obtained from a glioma patient whose treatment included an IDH1 peptide vaccine. Receptor source: a man aged 35-49 years with glioma. Some clones in this sample may be carry-over from other donors' samples.

The chain has TRBV19 and TRBJ1-1, with a weak D call TRBD1 (6 bases). V lost 6 bases and J 2 bases, leaving 13 bases between the germline ends. The CDR3 consists of 14 residues. Germline V gene sequence: CDR1 LNHDA, CDR2 SQIVND (reference sequence). The DNA of the CDR3 is TGTGCCAGTAGCCCGGGGACACCAAACACTGAAGCTTTCTTT. The encoded protein is CASSPGTPNTEAFF.

In its sample, this clone was seen a few times. V and J are TRBV4-1 and TRBJ1-2; D perhaps matches TRBD1 (6 bases). Germline V gives CDR1 MGHRA, CDR2 YSYEKL. CDR3 length: 14 amino acids. V shed 3 bases and J shed 2 bases, with 10 bases lying between them. In nucleotides, the CDR3 is TGCGCCAGCAGCCAGGCTACAGGGAACTATGGCTACACCTTC. Its protein is CASSQATGNYGYTF.

This clone was observed a few times. V usage is TRBV10-2 and J usage is TRBJ1-1, with D possibly matching TRBD1 (5 bases). Trimming left V 10 bases short and J 4 bases short, with 13 bases between. CDR1 and CDR2 from the germline V gene are WSHSY and SAAADI. The CDR3 runs to 12 residues. CDR3 loop: CATFPGGTEAFF. For the CDR3, the DNA is TGCGCCACCTTCCCGGGGGGCACTGAAGCTTTCTTT.

The chain combines TRBV30 with TRBJ1-2; D gene uncertain. V dropped 8 bases and J dropped 2 bases, with 18 bases sitting between them. The CDR3 has 14 amino acids. Germline assignment: CDR1 GTSNPN and CDR2 SVGIG (reference sequence). CDR3 amino acids: CALPKGPNNYGYTF. CDR3 nucleotide sequence: TGTGCCCTCCCCAAGGGCCCGAACAACTATGGCTACACCTTC.

The CDR3 sequence: CAWSAAYEQYF. The DNA of the CDR3 is TGTGCCTGGAGTGCCGCATACGAGCAGTACTTC. The chain joins TRBV30 to TRBJ2-7; D is ambiguous. The CDR3 has 11 residues. Trimming pared 1 base from V and 4 bases from J, leaving 5 bases between. Germline CDR1 and CDR2: GTSNPN and SVGIG (reference sequence).

A word on this clone: Other nucleotide sequences in the sample specify the same CDR3. This sequence joins TRBV11-2 and TRBJ2-5; D ambiguous. The length of the CDR3 is 11 residues. Trimming took off 1 base at V and 5 bases at J, with 2 bases between the two ends. Germline CDR1 SGHAT, CDR2 FQNNGV. The CDR3 loop is CASSLVETQYF. The CDR3 DNA reads as TGTGCCAGCAGCTTAGTGGAGACCCAGTACTTC.

The chain is built from TRBV10-3 and TRBJ1-3; 7 bases are shared with TRBD1. CDR1 is ENHRY and CDR2 is SYGVKD in the germline V gene. Germline trimming cut 3 bases from V and 0 bases from J; bases unmatched to any gene: 11. This CDR3 has 18 amino acids. The chain's CDR3 is CAISEYRPGQNSGNTIYF. Here the CDR3 DNA reads TGTGCCATCAGTGAATACCGACCGGGACAGAACTCTGGAAACACCATATATTTT.

The chain is built from TRBV6-4 and TRBJ2-5; D possibly corresponds to TRBD2 (6 bases). V lost 6 bases and J lost 2, with 13 bases in between. Germline CDR1 reads MRHNA; CDR2 reads SNTAGT. This CDR3 is built from 14 residues. This chain's CDR3 is CASRFLARQETQYF. CDR3 coding DNA: TGTGCCAGCAGGTTTCTAGCGCGGCAAGAGACCCAGTACTTC.

This chain connects TRBV2 to TRBJ1-5, with D possibly being TRBD1 (6 bases). Germline CDR1 is SNHLY and CDR2 is FYNNEI. Trimming took 4 bases from V and 5 from J, leaving 12 bases between them. The length of the CDR3 is 14 residues. CDR3 coding DNA: TGTGCCAGCAGTGGACGGGGGGGCCATCAGCCCCAGCATTTT. Its translation: CASSGRGGHQPQHF.